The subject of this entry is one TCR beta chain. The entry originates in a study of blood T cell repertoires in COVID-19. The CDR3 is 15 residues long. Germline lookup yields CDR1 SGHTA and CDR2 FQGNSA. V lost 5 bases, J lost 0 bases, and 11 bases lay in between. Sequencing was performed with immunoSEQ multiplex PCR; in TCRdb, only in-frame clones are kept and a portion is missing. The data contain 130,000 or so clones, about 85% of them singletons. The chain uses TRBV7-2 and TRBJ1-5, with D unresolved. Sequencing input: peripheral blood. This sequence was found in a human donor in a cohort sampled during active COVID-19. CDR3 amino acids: CASSPESGSNQPQHF. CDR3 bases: TGTGCCAGCAGCCCCGAGTCGGGTAGCAATCAGCCCCAGCATTTT.